These 9 T cell receptor beta chains were all obtained from the same sample, sequenced in a study of CD8+CD57+ T cells in acquired aplastic anemia. The use of genomic DNA as template underpinned the TCR beta VDJ and CDR3 profiling. Each CDR3 protein gets one entry after TCRdb re-called the reads with MiXCR. The sample carries some 200,000 distinct CDR3 sequences, nearly 50% recorded once. Patients chosen for sequencing had CD8+CD57+ cells that had expanded, as shown by flow cytometry. Sequenced input: sorted CD4+, CD8+, or CD8+CD57+ T cells (not recorded which) from PBMCs. Source of these receptors: a human donor with aplastic anemia.

In its sample, this clonotype was seen many times. The chain employs TRBV2 and TRBJ1-1, with D perhaps TRBD1 (5 bases). Trimming stripped 4 bases from V and 3 bases from J, with 12 bases between. CDR3 length: 14 residues. Germline V gene sequence: CDR1 SNHLY, CDR2 FYNNEI. Here the CDR3 reads CASSGVSTDTEAFF. CDR3 in DNA: TGTGCCAGCAGTGGGGTCTCGACAGACACTGAAGCTTTCTTT.

The chain employs TRBV19 and TRBJ2-2, with D unclear. Germline V CDR1 and CDR2: LNHDA, SQIVND (reference sequence). The CDR3 has 12 amino acids. V dropped 6 bases and J dropped 0 bases, with 2 bases sitting between them. DNA of the CDR3: TGTGCCAGTAGAGCGAACACCGGGGAGCTGTTTTTT. Protein: CASRANTGELFF. The full variable domain, completed using reference TRBV19 and TRBJ2-2, is DGGITQSPKYLFRKEGQNVTLSCEQNLNHDAMYWYRQDPGQGLRLIYYSQIVNDFQKGDIAEGYSVSREKKESFPLTVTSAQKNPTAFYLCASRANTGELFFGEGSRLTVL.

This clonotype was detected many times. The rearrangement joins TRBV24-1 to TRBJ1-1; tentatively, D is TRBD1 (6 bases). Germline V gene sequence: CDR1 KGHDR, CDR2 SFDVKD. V lost 12 bases, J lost 1 base, and 23 bases lay in between. The CDR3 consists of 16 residues. The chain's CDR3 is CAPPTHETGSNTEAFF. The CDR3, as DNA: TGTGCCCCCCCAACCCACGAAACAGGGTCGAACACTGAAGCTTTCTTT.

This clonotype was seen ten or more times. The V call is TRBV4-1, the J call TRBJ2-6, with D possibly matching TRBD1 (6 bases). The CDR3 is 16 residues long. Germline V gene sequence: CDR1 MGHRA, CDR2 YSYEKL. Deletions cut 0 bases from V and 1 base from J, with 7 bases between. For the CDR3, the DNA is TGCGCCAGCAGCCAAGATGGGACATCTGGGGCCAACGTCCTGACTTTC. It is translated as CASSQDGTSGANVLTF.

V and J are TRBV12-3 or TRBV12-4 and TRBJ2-3, with TRBD2 identical over 11 bases. The length of the CDR3 is 17 residues. V lost 4 bases, J lost 2 bases, and 8 bases stayed unmatched. CDR3 sequence: CASSWASGGPITDTQYF. The CDR3 nucleotides are TGTGCCAGCAGTTGGGCTAGCGGGGGGCCCATCACAGATACGCAGTATTTT.

In its sample, this clonotype was seen a few times. An end of the junction does not agree with germline; a read error may underlie this. The chain joins TRBV7-8 to TRBJ1-1; D uncertain. Germline CDR1 SGHVS, CDR2 FQNEAQ. The CDR3 totals 14 residues. In nucleotides, the CDR3 is TGTGCCAGCAGCACGAGACGGCTGAACACTGGAGCTTTCTTT. This gives the protein CASSTRRLNTGAFF.

This sequence joins TRBV11-1 and TRBJ2-2; possibly TRBD1 for D (5 bases). The CDR3 is 15 amino acids. V was clipped by 5 bases and J by 5 bases, with 15 bases between them. The germline gives CDR1 SGHAT, CDR2 FQDESV (reference sequence). In DNA, the CDR3 is TGTGCCAGCAGCACCATCGCAGGGCAAACCGGGGAGCTGTTTTTT. Translation gives CASSTIAGQTGELFF. Variable domain in full (rest from reference TRBV11-1 and TRBJ2-2): EAEVAQSPRYKITEKSQAVAFWCDPISGHATLYWYRQILGQGPELLVQFQDESVVDDSQLPKDRFSAERLKGVDSTLKIQPAELGDSAMYLCASSTIAGQTGELFFGEGSRLTVL.

Turning to this clonotype: This may arise from a read error, as a much more abundant clone is one base away. This rearrangement joins TRBV5-1 to TRBJ2-1; D is perhaps TRBD2 (6 bases). The CDR3 length is 16 residues. V dropped 0 bases and J dropped 0 bases, with 10 bases sitting between them. The germline V gene has CDR1 SGHRS and CDR2 YFSETQ. The CDR3 DNA follows: TGCGCCAGCAGCTTGGGAGGCGGGGCCTCCTACAATGAGCAGTTCTTC. The encoded protein is CASSLGGGASYNEQFF.

Only a few counts were recorded for this clonotype. The chain is built from TRBV6-2 or TRBV6-3 and TRBJ1-2, with a weak D call TRBD1 (5 bases). Germline V lookup: CDR1 MNHEY, CDR2 SVGEGT. The length of the CDR3 is 15 residues. V was trimmed by 7 bases and J by 7 bases, leaving 22 bases between them. This CDR3 is CASNGGSRLGPGYTF. The CDR3 DNA is TGTGCCAGCAACGGGGGGTCGAGGCTAGGACCTGGCTACACCTTC.